These 20 T cell receptor beta chains were all obtained from the same sample, sequenced in a study of blood T cell repertoires in COVID-19 (dated by TCRdb to the early 2020s). The receptor library was made with the immunoSEQ multiplex PCR assay. The immuneACCESS repertoire file appears here via TCRdb, limited to in-frame rearrangements. These files lack a portion of the clones; in checked studies, under half of the deficit traces to unresolved V genes, and the cause of the others is not known. This sample lists about 440,000 clones; 88% were detected once. The biggest ten clones account for around an eighth of the sample. Material: peripheral blood. All receptors derive from a woman aged 50 to 65 with COVID-19, enrolled during active disease.

This rearrangement joins TRBV4-1 to TRBJ1-5, with unresolved D. CDR1 is MGHRA and CDR2 is YSYEKL in the germline V gene. Deletions cut 4 bases from V and 2 bases from J, with 24 bases between. The CDR3 extends over 19 amino acids. Written as DNA, the CDR3 is TGCGCCAGCAGCCTTAGGGAGTATCGAACCGTAATGGGCAATCAGCCCCAGCATTTT. Translating gives CASSLREYRTVMGNQPQHF.

For this clone: The same CDR3 is also encoded by other DNA sequences in this sample. The CDR3 nucleotides read TGTGCCAGCAGCAGAACAGGGTCTAATGAAAAACTGTTTTTT. Translation: CASSRTGSNEKLFF. This chain joins TRBV5-4 and TRBJ1-4; TRBD1 might be the D (6 bases). The CDR3 spans 14 residues. Per the germline V gene, CDR1 is SGHNT and CDR2 is YYREEE (reference sequence). Trimming removed 4 bases at V and 3 bases at J, with 10 bases between.

This clone was observed a handful of times. The chain recombines TRBV7-3 with TRBJ2-7; TRBD1 might be the D (6 bases). The CDR3 length is 14 residues. V gave up 2 bases and J gave up 4 bases, with 12 bases separating them. Per the germline V gene, CDR1 is SGHTA and CDR2 is FQGTGA. CDR3 nucleotides: TGTGCCAGCAGCTTAGCGGCAGGGGCTTACGAGCAGTACTTC. Amino acids: CASSLAAGAYEQYF.

The J gene is TRBJ2-7, the V gene TRBV28, with TRBD1 as a possible D gene (6 bases). Germline lookup yields CDR1 MDHEN and CDR2 SYDVKM. The ends were cut back, 1 base at V and 4 bases at J, with 17 bases in the middle. The CDR3 contains 16 residues. The CDR3 nucleotides read TGTGCCAGCAGTTTATTCTCCGGGACATTAAAGTACGAGCAGTACTTC. This encodes CASSLFSGTLKYEQYF.

V and J are TRBV6-5 and TRBJ2-5; D possibly corresponds to TRBD1 (6 bases). The CDR3 has 15 residues. Trimming cost V 4 bases and J 2 bases, with 14 bases left between them. From germline, CDR1 is MNHEY and CDR2 SVGAGI. CDR3 residues: CASSSLWGTQETQYF. The CDR3 nucleotides are TGTGCCAGCAGTTCCCTCTGGGGGACACAAGAGACCCAGTACTTC.

The chain is built from TRBV18 and TRBJ1-3; D gene uncertain. The CDR3 totals 14 residues. V shed 2 bases and J shed 0 bases, with 5 bases lying between them. The germline CDR1 and CDR2 sequences are KGHSH and LQKENI. The CDR3 region is CASSPDNSGNTIYF. In DNA form, the CDR3 reads TGTGCCAGCTCACCAGACAACTCTGGAAACACCATATATTTT. Variable domain in full (rest from reference TRBV18 and TRBJ1-3): NAGVMQNPRHLVRRRGQEARLRCSPMKGHSHVYWYRQLPEEGLKFMVYLQKENIIDESGMPKERFSAEFPKEGPSILRIQQVVRGDSAAYFCASSPDNSGNTIYFGEGSWLTVV.

V usage is TRBV19 and J usage is TRBJ1-2, with D perhaps TRBD1 (5 bases). The V and J ends lost 3 bases and 2 bases respectively, with 10 bases between them. The CDR3 spans 14 residues. Germline CDR1 and CDR2: LNHDA and SQIVND (reference sequence). Here the CDR3 DNA reads TGTGCCAGTAGTATCGGCAGGGCCAACTATGGCTACACCTTC. It specifies CASSIGRANYGYTF.

This clone appeared once. The chain combines TRBV20-1 with TRBJ1-2, with a weak D call TRBD1 (6 bases). Germline loops: CDR1 DFQATT, CDR2 SNEGSKA (reference sequence). V lost 3 bases and J 6 bases, leaving 14 bases between the germline ends. The CDR3 is 13 residues long. The CDR3 spells CSASNRAGDGYTF. Written as DNA, the CDR3 is TGCAGTGCTAGTAACAGGGCAGGTGATGGCTACACCTTC.

The gene calls are TRBV12-5 and TRBJ1-2, with D maybe TRBD1 (5 bases). Germline V lookup: CDR1 LGHNT, CDR2 FRNRAP. The V gene lost 2 bases and the J gene lost 4 bases, with 8 bases spanning the gap. CDR3 length: 13 amino acids. CDR3 DNA: TGTGCTAGTGGTTTGACAGGTGGCTATGGCTACACCTTC. Its protein is CASGLTGGYGYTF.

The CDR3 sequence is CASSTSTGNYGYTF. The CDR3 nucleotides read TGCGCCAGCAGCACTTCGACAGGGAACTATGGCTACACCTTC. The V call is TRBV5-1, the J call TRBJ1-2, with 7 positions matching TRBD1. Germline V CDR1 and CDR2: SGHRS, YFSETQ. V dropped 4 bases and J dropped 2; count of bases not matched to a gene: 5. This CDR3 contains 14 residues. The complete variable domain, with remaining parts taken from reference TRBV5-1 and TRBJ1-2, reads KAGVTQTPRYLIKTRGQQVTLSCSPISGHRSVSWYQQTPGQGLQFLFEYFSETQRNKGNFPGRFSGRQFSNSRSEMNVSTLELGDSALYLCASSTSTGNYGYTFGSGTRLTVV.

The chain recombines TRBV11-3 with TRBJ2-3, with TRBD1 matching over 8 bases. The CDR3 loop spans 14 amino acids. Per the germline V gene, CDR1 is SGHNT and CDR2 is YENEEA. V lost 5 bases and J lost 4; bases outside the gene matches: 5. As DNA, the CDR3 is TGTGCCAGCAGCCAGGGGGCGAGGTCAGATACGCAGTATTTT. This sequence encodes CASSQGARSDTQYF.

CDR3 sequence: CASNQRRGVGTDTQYF. DNA of the CDR3: TGTGCCAGCAACCAGAGACGGGGGGTTGGGACAGATACGCAGTATTTT. The chain links TRBV3-1 (or the pseudogene TRBV3-2) to TRBJ2-3; the match to TRBD2 covers 7 bases. The CDR3 is 16 amino acids. Germline V gene lookup returns CDR1 LGHDT and CDR2 YNNKEL (reference sequence). V was pared by 7 bases and J by 3 bases, with 13 bases of the junction left unmatched.

This chain connects TRBV13 to TRBJ1-2; 7 nucleotides match TRBD1. The CDR3 contains 15 residues. The germline CDR1 and CDR2 sequences are PRHDT and FYEKMQ (reference sequence). V lost 4 bases and J lost 5; bases outside the gene matches: 10. CDR3 loop: CASSSAGQITYGYTF. The CDR3 coding sequence is TGTGCCAGCAGCTCCGCGGGACAGATAACGTATGGCTACACCTTC.

The chain links TRBV11-2 to TRBJ1-2, with 9 bases lining up with TRBD1. V lost 5 bases and J lost 5; bases outside the gene matches: 9. The germline gives CDR1 SGHAT, CDR2 FQNNGV. The CDR3 spans 15 residues. The CDR3 here is CASSLGTGLSYGYTF. The CDR3 DNA is TGTGCCAGCAGCCTTGGGACAGGGTTATCATATGGCTACACCTTC.

The chain couples TRBV4-1 to TRBJ1-6; 7 bases map to TRBD1. Losses at the gene ends were 2 bases for V and 5 bases for J; bases not matched to a gene: 3. The CDR3 has 15 residues. The V gene's germline CDR1 is MGHRA and CDR2 YSYEKL. Here the CDR3 DNA reads TGCGCCAGCAGCCAATCGACAGGGAATAATTCACCCCTCCACTTT. It specifies CASSQSTGNNSPLHF.

This sequence joins TRBV6-1 and TRBJ2-7, with D tentatively TRBD2 (6 bases). V lost 0 bases and J 3 bases, leaving 12 bases between the germline ends. Germline V lookup: CDR1 MNHNS, CDR2 SASEGT. The CDR3 runs to 15 residues. The CDR3 sequence is CASSEAWGDHYEQYF. The DNA of the CDR3 is TGTGCCAGCAGTGAAGCTTGGGGGGACCACTACGAGCAGTACTTC.

The chain carries TRBV5-6 and TRBJ1-1; D is ambiguous. Germline lookup yields CDR1 SGHDT and CDR2 YYEEEE. CDR3 length: 16 amino acids. V shed 0 bases and J shed 2 bases, with 14 bases lying between them. In nucleotides, the CDR3 is TGTGCCAGCAGCTTGGATCCCGGGGTGGACAACACTGAAGCTTTCTTT. Protein product: CASSLDPGVDNTEAFF.

V and J are TRBV21-1 and TRBJ1-5; the table gives TRBD1 as D, unverified against the DNA. TRBV21-1 is labeled a pseudogene. The CDR3 loop spans 14 amino acids. As DNA, the CDR3 is TGTGCCAGCAGCAGAACAGGGGAGCCTCAGCCCCAGCATTTT. Residues: CASSRTGEPQPQHF.

The J gene is TRBJ2-1, the V gene TRBV24-1, with 7 nucleotides matching TRBD2. Trimming at V came to 5 bases and at J to 2 bases, leaving 11 bases not matched to a gene. Germline-derived CDR1 and CDR2 are KGHDR and SFDVKD. This CDR3 spans 17 amino acids. In DNA, the CDR3 is TGTGCCACCAGTGCGAGCGGGGTGTACGGTCCCTACAATGAGCAGTTCTTC. Protein sequence: CATSASGVYGPYNEQFF.

V and J are TRBV6-5 and TRBJ1-2; 7 nucleotides match TRBD1. Per germline, CDR1 MNHEY and CDR2 SVGAGI. Trimming removed 8 bases from V and 4 bases from J; junction bases left unmatched: 10. The CDR3 sequence is 14 residues long. The DNA for the CDR3 is TGTGCCAGCTCCATAGGGGGCGGCGGCTATGGCTACACCTTC. Translated: CASSIGGGGYGYTF.